Below are 26 T cell receptor beta chains sequenced from a single sample in a study of human T cells and chemical hapten exposure. TCRdb re-called the RACE reads with MiXCR, one entry per CDR3 protein. The sample holds some 360,000 distinct CDR3 sequences, approximately 5% seen once. Sample time point: pre-sensitization, week 0. Sample treatment: therapeutic diphenylcyclopropenone sensitization with weekly scalp DPC. This specimen was whole blood, taken in connection with sensitization to the hapten diphenylcyclopropenone (DPC). The receptors were sampled from a woman aged 45 to 65 with alopecia areata. Some clones in this sample may be carry-over from other donors' samples.

The gene calls are TRBV28 and TRBJ1-1; TRBD1 matches 7 bases. The CDR3 sequence is 14 residues long. CDR1 is MDHEN and CDR2 is SYDVKM in the germline V gene. The ends lost 8 bases at V and 0 bases at J; junction bases unmatched: 6. This CDR3 reads CASGEGAMNTEAFF. The CDR3 DNA follows: TGTGCCAGCGGAGAGGGGGCAATGAACACTGAAGCTTTCTTT.

This clonotype appeared a few times. The chain carries TRBV3-1 and TRBJ2-2; the D call may be TRBD1 or TRBD2 (6 bases each). Germline V gene sequence: CDR1 LGHDT, CDR2 YNNKEL (reference sequence). The CDR3 has 14 residues. V lost 4 bases and J lost 6, with 12 bases in between. The CDR3 DNA is TGTGCCAGCAGCCGAACAGGGACTGCCGGGGAGCTGTTTTTT. Its protein product is CASSRTGTAGELFF.

This clonotype was counted between two and nine times. The chain carries TRBV7-6 and TRBJ1-2; D gene uncertain. Germline CDR1 and CDR2: SGHVS and FNYEAQ. Trimming left V 1 base short and J 1 base short, with 7 bases between. This CDR3 contains 14 residues. Written as DNA, the CDR3 is TGTGCCAGCAGCTTAGACGGGCTTAACTATGGCTACACCTTC. The encoded protein is CASSLDGLNYGYTF.

There are many counts of this clonotype. The chain combines TRBV5-5 with TRBJ1-1; tentatively, D is TRBD1 (6 bases). In germline, CDR1 is SGHKS, CDR2 YYEKEE (reference sequence). Trimming stripped 4 bases from V and 4 bases from J, with 11 bases between. The CDR3 has 13 residues. The CDR3 spells CASSLQGLTEAFF. CDR3 nucleotides: TGTGCCAGCAGCCTACAGGGCCTCACTGAAGCTTTCTTT.

Many counts were recorded for this clonotype. This chain links TRBV2 with TRBJ1-1; the match to TRBD1 covers 9 bases. Germline loops: CDR1 SNHLY, CDR2 FYNNEI. The CDR3 loop spans 15 amino acids. J lost 0 bases, V lost 8 bases, and 7 bases had no gene match. The CDR3 sequence: CASLRDRALNTEAFF. In DNA form, the CDR3 reads TGTGCCAGCCTCCGGGACAGGGCCCTGAACACTGAAGCTTTCTTT.

This clonotype was counted ten times or more. The chain carries TRBV5-6 and TRBJ1-5; D remains ambiguous. V shed 5 bases and J shed 7 bases, with 10 bases lying between them. Germline V gene data show CDR1 as SGHDT and CDR2 as YYEEEE. The CDR3 sequence is 12 residues long. DNA for the CDR3: TGTGCCAGCAGTTTAGTGGGACAGCCCCAGCATTTT. Its protein product is CASSLVGQPQHF.

The chain is built from TRBV20-1 and TRBJ2-7; D gene unclear. Looked up from germline, CDR1 is DFQATT and CDR2 is SNEGSKA (reference sequence). The CDR3 has 14 amino acids. Trimming shortened V by 5 bases and J by 4 bases, and 18 bases separated the two germline ends. Here the CDR3 DNA reads TGCAGTGCTCAGAAACCAGACATTTTATACGAGCAGTACTTC. Protein: CSAQKPDILYEQYF.

About this clonotype itself: A much larger clone lies a single base off, so this may be a read error. In DNA, the CDR3 is TGTGCCAGCAGCCGCCTCAGCCTAAGCTCTGGGACCAACGTCCTGACTTTC. This encodes CASSRLSLSSGTNVLTF. The chain couples TRBV3-1 to TRBJ2-6; D is undetermined. The CDR3 length is 17 residues. In germline, CDR1 is LGHDT, CDR2 YNNKEL (reference sequence).

The chain couples TRBV29-1 to TRBJ2-7, with D possibly being TRBD1 (5 bases). Trimming cost V 5 bases and J 2 bases, with 13 bases left between them. Per the germline V gene, CDR1 is SQVTM and CDR2 is ANQGSEA. The CDR3 is 13 residues long. The CDR3 nucleotides are TGCAGCGTTCAGGGCAGGGTGCCCTACGAGCAGTACTTC. Protein product: CSVQGRVPYEQYF.

This clonotype was observed many times. The rearrangement joins TRBV2 to TRBJ1-5; 7 bases match TRBD1. CDR1 is SNHLY, CDR2 FYNNEI, per germline. The J segment lost 0 bases and the V segment lost 9 bases, leaving 5 bases of the junction unmatched. This CDR3 spans 14 amino acids. CDR3: CASRQGNSNQPQHF. DNA of the CDR3: TGTGCCAGTCGACAGGGTAATAGCAATCAGCCCCAGCATTTT.

This clonotype was counted many times. CDR3 bases: TGCAGCGTTGGCGGGGGGGCCCGGGATACGCAGTATTTT. Its translation is CSVGGGARDTQYF. The chain links TRBV29-1 to TRBJ2-3, with TRBD2 matching 9 bases. V shed 4 bases, J shed 6 bases, and the junction held 5 bases outside the gene matches. This CDR3 region has 13 residues. The germline V gene has CDR1 SQVTM and CDR2 ANQGSEA.

Ten or more counts support this clonotype. This rearrangement joins TRBV29-1 to TRBJ2-5, with D possibly being TRBD2 (6 bases). Trimming cost V 1 base and J 4 bases, with 10 bases left between them. The CDR3 runs to 13 residues. Germline V gene data show CDR1 as SQVTM and CDR2 as ANQGSEA. The CDR3 region has the DNA TGCAGCGTTGAAGGCAGGGAGGCAGAGACCCAGTACTTC. Protein: CSVEGREAETQYF. Full variable domain (rest looked up from reference TRBV29-1 and TRBJ2-5): SAVISQKPSRDICQRGTSLTIQCQVDSQVTMMFWYRQQPGQSLTLIATANQGSEATYESGFVIDKFPISRPNLTFSTLTVSNMSPEDSSIYLCSVEGREAETQYFGPGTRLLVL.

The rearrangement links TRBV28 to TRBJ2-5; TRBD2 matches at 8 bases. Germline lookup yields CDR1 MDHEN and CDR2 SYDVKM. The CDR3 runs to 15 residues. J lost 7 bases, V lost 6 bases, and 13 bases had no gene match. The CDR3 coding sequence is TGTGCCAGCAGATCCACGGGGGGGTCGGGGACGACCCAGTACTTC. Residues: CASRSTGGSGTTQYF.

The chain combines TRBV20-1 with TRBJ1-5; TRBD1 is a possible D gene (5 bases). The V gene's germline CDR1 is DFQATT and CDR2 SNEGSKA (reference sequence). With 0 bases removed from V and 2 bases from J, the gap between germline ends came to 11 bases. The CDR3 is made up of 15 amino acids. The CDR3 DNA is TGCAGTGCTAGAGAGGGGTCCAGGGGCAATCAGCCCCAGCATTTT. It yields the protein CSAREGSRGNQPQHF.

This clonotype has only a few counts. V gene TRBV6-5 combines with J gene TRBJ2-7; 8 bases are a match to TRBD1. The CDR3 runs 15 residues. The germline V gene encodes CDR1 MNHEY and CDR2 SVGAGI. Trimming removed 0 bases from V and 7 bases from J; junction bases left unmatched: 8. This CDR3 is CASSYSQGARREQYF. DNA for the CDR3: TGTGCCAGCAGTTACTCCCAGGGGGCCCGTCGGGAGCAGTACTTC.

This clonotype was counted at least ten times. The chain joins TRBV5-1 to TRBJ2-7; 9 bases are shared with TRBD2. The trim removed 4 bases at V and 5 bases at J, leaving 10 bases unmatched. The CDR3 runs to 15 residues. Germline V CDR1 and CDR2: SGHRS, YFSETQ. This CDR3 reads CASSQGLLAGDEQYF. The CDR3 bases are TGCGCCAGCAGCCAAGGGCTGTTAGCGGGAGACGAGCAGTACTTC.

This clonotype appeared many times. V gene TRBV10-2 combines with J gene TRBJ2-7; D may be TRBD1 (6 bases). Germline V CDR1 and CDR2: WSHSY, SAAADI. The CDR3 length is 13 residues. V was trimmed by 5 bases and J by 1 base, leaving 9 bases between them. CDR3 amino acids: CASSYTGSYEQYF. DNA for the CDR3: TGCGCCAGCAGTTATACAGGGTCCTACGAGCAGTACTTC.

This clonotype was recorded many times. The chain joins TRBV9 to TRBJ2-3; the D gene is possibly TRBD2 (5 bases). The CDR3 runs to 15 residues. V was clipped by 5 bases and J by 1 base, with 14 bases between them. Germline loops: CDR1 SGDLS, CDR2 YYNGEE. As DNA, the CDR3 is TGTGCCAGCAGGTCCGAGCGGTTCGGCACAGATACGCAGTATTTT. This codes for CASRSERFGTDTQYF.

Many counts were recorded for this clonotype. The chain recombines TRBV11-2 with TRBJ2-1; D not resolved. CDR1 SGHAT and CDR2 FQNNGV come from the germline V gene. Trimming pared 5 bases from V and 7 bases from J, leaving 6 bases between. The CDR3 has 11 residues. CDR3 protein: CASSQFNEQFF. CDR3 nucleotide sequence: TGTGCCAGCAGCCAGTTTAATGAGCAGTTCTTC.

On this clonotype itself: A much larger clone lies one base from this, so it may be a read error. The chain links TRBV20-1 to TRBJ1-1; D remains unclear. The CDR3 length is 13 residues. The germline V gene has CDR1 DFQATT and CDR2 SNEGSKA (reference sequence). In nucleotides, the CDR3 is TGCAGTGTAGCCAGACGGGCCCCCACTGGAGCTTTCTTT. As protein: CSVARRAPTGAFF.

This clonotype was counted ten times or more. The chain links TRBV29-1 to TRBJ2-7, with D perhaps TRBD2 (7 bases). V gave up 7 bases and J gave up 6 bases, with 16 bases separating them. From germline, CDR1 is SQVTM and CDR2 ANQGSEA. The length of the CDR3 is 12 residues. The CDR3 here is CSALRGGREQYF. As DNA, the CDR3 is TGCAGCGCTTTAAGGGGGGGGCGCGAGCAGTACTTC.

There are a few counts of this clonotype. V is TRBV3-1 and J is TRBJ1-1; D not certain. Trimming left V 0 bases short and J 1 base short, with 6 bases between. Germline-derived CDR1 and CDR2 are LGHDT and YNNKEL (reference sequence). This CDR3 comprises 14 residues. The CDR3 DNA is TGTGCCAGCAGCCAAGACGAGGGGAACACTGAAGCTTTCTTT. It codes for CASSQDEGNTEAFF.

The chain's CDR3 is CASSYSRGGGKDTQYF. DNA of the CDR3: TGTGCCAGCAGTTACTCAAGGGGGGGAGGGAAAGATACGCAGTATTTT. This chain joins TRBV6-5 and TRBJ2-3; possibly TRBD2 for D (7 bases). From germline, CDR1 is MNHEY and CDR2 SVGAGI. V shed 0 bases and J shed 5 bases, with 15 bases lying between them. The CDR3 totals 16 residues.

This clonotype appeared many times. This sequence joins TRBV6-5 and TRBJ2-3, with 8 bases identical to TRBD1. The V gene end was trimmed by 2 bases and the J gene end by 1 base; junction bases not matched to a gene: 2. Germline V gene sequence: CDR1 MNHEY, CDR2 SVGAGI. There are 15 residues in the CDR3. CDR3 in amino acids: CASSYRGQGTDTQYF. The CDR3 nucleotides read TGTGCCAGCAGTTACCGGGGACAGGGCACAGATACGCAGTATTTT.

The CDR3: CASSQEWRELNTGELFF. The DNA for the CDR3 is TGTGCCAGCAGCCAAGAGTGGCGGGAACTGAACACCGGGGAGCTGTTTTTT. The V call is TRBV3-1, the J call TRBJ2-2, with D maybe TRBD2 (6 bases). The CDR3 runs to 17 residues. Germline V gene lookup returns CDR1 LGHDT and CDR2 YNNKEL (reference sequence). Trimming took off 0 bases at V and 1 base at J, with 12 bases between the two ends. Full variable domain (rest looked up from reference TRBV3-1 and TRBJ2-2): DTAVSQTPKYLVTQMGNDKSIKCEQNLGHDTMYWYKQDSKKFLKIMFSYNNKELIINETVPNRFSPKSPDKAHLNLHINSLELGDSAVYFCASSQEWRELNTGELFFGEGSRLTVL.

This chain connects TRBV5-6 to TRBJ2-7, with D perhaps given as TRBD1 or TRBD2 (5 bases each). CDR1 SGHDT and CDR2 YYEEEE come from the germline V gene. This CDR3 has 15 residues. The V and J ends lost 3 bases and 4 bases respectively, with 17 bases between them. CDR3 sequence: CASSSTGANPYEQYF. CDR3 bases: TGTGCCAGCAGCTCCACCGGGGCGAACCCGTACGAGCAGTACTTC.